The sequence of this TCR beta chain was determined in a study of cytomegalovirus exposure and HLA in healthy donors (dated by TCRdb to 2017 to 2019). At the level of the whole study: An earlier analysis of several hundred of the donors reported 276 Gb of sequence data and 117 million unique TCR beta sequences obtained from about 180 million T cells. Among the roughly 400 genotyped donors, roughly 80% belonged to the genetic ancestry cluster associated with self-reported Caucasian donors. To predict cytomegalovirus infection status, the study brought together high-throughput TCR immunosequencing, statistical association of individual TCRs with disease status, and machine learning. In a later genetic analysis, genome-wide SNP genotypes for 398 of the 666 donors were used, and that subset was treated as a discovery cohort. A later analysis re-examined previously published TCR beta repertoires from over 500 donors and added high-resolution HLA genotyping to investigate patterns of TCR occurrence. In the later analysis, no new phenotypic data were used to find candidate immune exposures; instead, reliance was placed on TCR beta sequences and their occurrence across donors. Every repertoire in the discovery cohort had been generated on one and the same sequencing platform. Among a few hundred genotyped donors of the cohort, an average of 235,054 unique TCR beta nucleotide sequences were sequenced per donor, about a sixth of them non-productive. In an earlier analysis of around 540 of the donors, high-throughput TCR beta sequencing was used to judge whether each TCR beta V gene segment behaved as functional or pseudogenic. Typing coverage differed by locus: A, B, C, DRB1 and DQB1 were typed in about 620-640 donors, DQA1 in 500 to 550, DPA1 in some 600, and DPB1 in just under 480. Because of strong linkage in the cohort, four to six DR-DQ haplotypes were treated as single units for association and clustering. Along with the roughly 710-subject first cohort, a separate validation cohort of some 130 different subjects was used. Both class I and class II loci were covered by HLA typing, at four-digit resolution. The study used immunosequencing to profile the T cell repertoires of under 700 subjects and linked those repertoires to cytomegalovirus serostatus. An early release that covered more than 550 HLA-typed donors contained approximately 300 gigabases of sequencing data and 65 million to 100 million unique TCR sequences. The study aimed to test whether signatures of past pathogen exposure could be identified by cataloging public T cell receptors. Alongside the repertoire data, information on donor age, sex, ethnicity and CMV serostatus was compiled.

Library construction relied on the immunoSEQ multiplex PCR assay. The multiplex PCR relied on a mix of 60 forward primers for TCR Vbeta segments and 13 reverse primers for TCR Jbeta segments. A multiplex PCR assay on genomic DNA amplified the CDR3 region of rearranged TCR beta genes. The Illumina HiSeq System was used to sequence the amplified TCR beta libraries as 87-base-pair reads. On the study's bioinformatics: In a later analysis, tens of millions of unique TCR beta chains were counted across the roughly 610 repertoires, and approximately 11 million of these chains were shared by at least two donors. Raw reads were error-corrected and collapsed into unique sequences by a nearest-neighbor algorithm in which closely related sequences were merged to remove PCR and sequencing errors. V, D and J gene segments were assigned by aligning CDR3 sequences to IMGT reference sequences. Each retained sequence needed at least a six-nucleotide match to both a V gene segment and a J gene segment. A rearrangement was called productive if the CDR3 had no stop codons and remained in frame with V and J, and every other rearrangement was called non-productive. CDR3 was defined according to IMGT convention as the region running from the second conserved V-encoded cysteine to the conserved J-encoded phenylalanine. The earlier analysis of 587 of the donors excluded sequences that lacked an unambiguous match to a single V gene segment. An earlier analysis of about 590 of the donors classified V segments as functional when productive rearrangements were above 56.7% and as segregating when the standard deviation between donors was above 5%. A statistical classification framework was developed to diagnose cytomegalovirus status using the catalog of TCR beta chain sequences. In a later analysis, TCR nucleotide sequences were compared against IMGT/GENE-DB human TR gene sequences so that V and J genes could be assigned. The TCRdist pipeline was used in a later analysis to assign CDR3 sequences and most-parsimonious VDJ recombination scenarios. In a later analysis, every TCR beta chain was defined by the combination of its CDR3 amino acid sequence and its V-gene family, and reads without a unique V-gene family were dropped. As a way to deal with suspected cross-contamination and a sequencing artifact, a later analysis dropped 640 or so nucleotide sequences that were highly shared and had low generation probability. For each public chain, a later analysis derived a clonal expansion index from normalized ranks of inferred template counts within each repertoire. In a later analysis, generation probabilities were computed using a VDJ recombination model fitted to out-of-frame rearrangements, and the results were checked against IGoR. Hypergeometric tests were used in a later analysis to score TCR-TCR, TCR-HLA and TCR-CMV co-occurrence, with a repertoire-size bias correction applied to the TCR pairs. A later analysis estimated false discovery rates by permuting HLA or CMV assignments 20 times. A later analysis grouped co-occurring TCRs with DBSCAN, adding TCRdist sequence similarity when clustering within HLA-allele-positive subsets. For co-occurrence clustering, repertoires with fewer than 30,000 or more than 120,000 public chains were excluded, along with four to six repertoires with anomalous nucleotide sharing. TCRdb stores this immuneACCESS table with in-frame sequences only. Part of the clones is absent; in the studies checked, under half of the shortfall reflects unresolved V genes, and no reason is known for the rest. V and J calls and clone size are given by that table; D and trimming were obtained from the DNA. Within this sample are some 170,000 clones, with 9.5% of them counted one time only. The top ten hold 1% to 1.5% of the sample.

On this clone itself: Its antigen specificity is not known. One end of the junction fails to match germline, which may point to a read error.

Results and caveats for the whole study, not just this receptor: In a later analysis, the rate of TCR association differed among HLA loci, with DRB1 alleles having the most associated TCRs and HLA-C alleles having the fewest. Linkage disequilibrium might explain the correlated functional status among segregating V segments, but an unknown experimental factor could not be excluded. In both the original and validation cohorts, the classifier was reported to diagnose cytomegalovirus status with high specificity and sensitivity. Presence/absence analyses assumed roughly uniform sequencing depth across donors, an assumption that may not hold. Fewer than 20 rarely observed V segments, including chromosome 9 orphons, were excluded from the earlier analysis of some 590 of the donors because counts were too low. Strong co-occurrence of HLA alleles, especially DR and DQ, made assigning TCR associations to individual alleles difficult. Broadly in line with IMGT annotations, most TCR beta V segments showed up in productive rearrangements about 87% or about 30% of the time in an earlier analysis of 450 to 750 of the donors. Most TCR sequences were observed very rarely across donors, whereas some public TCRs were present in many individuals. In this cohort, only TCR beta chains were sequenced, and detectable features were limited by the absence of alpha or paired-chain data. In a later analysis, several top co-occurrence clusters were reported to appear linked to parvovirus B19, influenza, CMV and Epstein-Barr virus. In a later analysis, HLA-associated TCR beta chains showed more clonal expansion and lower generation probabilities than non-associated chains that were equally common. A further reported finding was that TCR beta sequences accurately predicted the HLA-A and HLA-B alleles for most subjects in the first cohort. Because HLA typing was unavailable for some donors at each locus, only the typed subset was used in association tests. Compared with the roughly 700-donor mean, donors in an Asian-associated ancestry cluster had fewer N-insertions in productive TCRs, according to a later genetic analysis. A later genetic analysis associated a missense DCLRE1C variant with V-gene and J-gene trimming of TCR beta chains, and an independent cohort replicated the association. A cluster of highly shared sequence variants was judged likely to be a technical artifact of the sequencing pipeline. The only immune exposure information available for the cohort was CMV serostatus. It was suggested by the authors that the approach could potentially be generalized to other disease states and immunological phenotypes. According to a later analysis, most CMV-associated TCR beta chains appeared to be HLA-restricted, and the HLA associations seemed to be driven largely by CMV exposure. Specific HLA alleles were associated with 15,000 to 20,000 TCR beta sequences at a false discovery rate of 0.05 in a later analysis. Three of the identified cytomegalovirus-associated TCR beta chains were confirmed in vitro to be specific for cytomegalovirus antigens. In the study, 150 to 200 TCR beta chains were listed as associated with cytomegalovirus.

The cohort comprised fewer than 750 healthy bone marrow donors. At the time of sampling, all cohort members were nominally healthy, though unrecorded immune exposures were likely present. The donor tested CMV seropositive and was one of the 289 seropositive cohort members. A peripheral blood sample was collected from each donor, and TCR beta sequencing was performed on peripheral blood mononuclear cells. Genomic DNA was extracted from the blood cell samples with the Qiagen DNeasy Blood Extraction Kit. This TCR was recovered from a woman aged 25 to 39 in good health and CMV-seropositive. Sequencing input: PBMCs.

The sequenced DNA is TGTGCCAACAGGGCGGGGGGGGCGGACTATTGCTACACCTTC. Its translation reads: CANRAGGADYCYTF. Recombination connected TRBV25-1 to TRBJ1-2; a weak D assignment points to TRBD1 (6 bases agree). The CDR3 sequence holds 14 residues, the cysteine and phenylalanine included. CDR3 DNA only is kept here, 42 bases in frame from base 1. For CDR1 and CDR2, the germline V gene lists MGHDK and SYGVNS.